Here is one T cell receptor beta chain with its context. This entry comes from a study of blood T cell repertoires in COVID-19. This table comes from immunoSEQ multiplex PCR, and its TCRdb copy is limited to in-frame clones, with some not included. This sample has about 190,000 clones; around nine tenths occur once, and the top ten carry about 6.6%. The V end lost 4 bases, the J end lost 4 bases, and 17 bases lay between the germline ends. Germline V CDR1 and CDR2: SGHNT, YYREEE (reference sequence). The CDR3 spans 15 residues. The rearrangement joins TRBV5-4 to TRBJ1-2, with D possibly being TRBD1 (6 bases). The sequenced sample consisted of peripheral blood. This clonotype originated in a middle-aged woman who had recovered from COVID-19. CDR3 coding DNA: TGTGCCAGCAGCCCTGGGGGCCCCGTGAGCTATGGCTACACCTTC. It is translated as CASSPGGPVSYGYTF.